Each of the 5 T cell receptor beta chains below was sequenced from the same sample in a study of shared clonotypes between healthy human individuals. Assay used: immunoSEQ multiplex PCR; TCRdb lists only in-frame clones, some missing. The sample includes around 560,000 clones, about 95% of them seen just once. As defined, naive CD8 cells were CD45RO-negative and positively selected for CCR7, with terminally differentiated effector memory CD45RA+ cells excluded. The specimen sequenced was naive CD8+ T cells sorted from blood. The origin of the receptors is a woman in her twenties or thirties in good health.

This sequence joins TRBV28 and TRBJ2-7; TRBD2 might be the D (6 bases). The germline V gene has CDR1 MDHEN and CDR2 SYDVKM. The ends were cut back, 7 bases at V and 3 bases at J, with 22 bases in the middle. This CDR3 is 16 amino acids long. CDR3 in amino acids: CASNPTRDFPFYEQYF. The CDR3 nucleotides read TGTGCCAGCAATCCGACTCGGGACTTTCCGTTCTACGAGCAGTACTTC.

V usage is TRBV28 and J usage is TRBJ2-7; D might be TRBD2 (6 bases). Germline CDR1 and CDR2: MDHEN and SYDVKM. The CDR3 loop spans 14 amino acids. V lost 1 base and J lost 6, with 13 bases in between. The DNA for the CDR3 is TGTGCCAGCAGTTTATCCCGGGGGTGGAGCGAGCAGTACTTC. This encodes CASSLSRGWSEQYF.

The rearrangement joins TRBV7-9 to TRBJ2-1; 8 nucleotides align to TRBD2. Germline V CDR1 and CDR2: SEHNR, FQNEAQ (reference sequence). CDR3 size: 13 residues. Losses at the gene ends were 8 bases for V and 5 bases for J; bases not matched to a gene: 5. The CDR3: CASGGRNNNEQFF. DNA of the CDR3: TGTGCCAGCGGCGGGAGGAATAACAATGAGCAGTTCTTC.

The chain carries TRBV19 and TRBJ2-7, with 11 bases lining up with TRBD2. The J segment lost 2 bases and the V segment lost 4 bases, leaving 4 bases of the junction unmatched. CDR1 LNHDA and CDR2 SQIVND come from the germline V gene (reference sequence). This CDR3 spans 15 amino acids. CDR3 bases: TGTGCCAGTAGTACACTAGCGGGAGAACCCTACGAGCAGTACTTC. It yields the protein CASSTLAGEPYEQYF.

The chain recombines TRBV6-6 with TRBJ2-6, with D unresolved. The ends were cut back, 2 bases at V and 0 bases at J, with 8 bases in the middle. The CDR3 sequence is 16 residues long. Germline CDR1 and CDR2: MNHNY and SVGAGI (reference sequence). CDR3 DNA sequence: TGTGCCAGCAGTTACGTTTCAAGCTCTGGGGCCAACGTCCTGACTTTC. Translated: CASSYVSSSGANVLTF.